This T cell receptor (beta chain) originates from a study of cytomegalovirus exposure and HLA in healthy donors. From germline, CDR1 is SGHNT and CDR2 YENEEA. Trimming removed 0 bases from V and 1 base from J; junction bases left unmatched: 0. This CDR3 has 17 residues. On this clone itself: The antigen is undetermined.

The donors were part of the approximately 120-subject validation cohort, which stood apart from the roughly 670-subject first cohort. Study-level results: First-cohort TCR clusters tended to co-occur in the roughly 120 validation repertoires, a later analysis found. The investigators catalogued 164 TCR beta chains as cytomegalovirus-associated. Most observed TCR sequences were rare, whereas some public TCRs were detected in many donors.

The repertoire was sequenced with immunoSEQ multiplex PCR; TCRdb's copy has only in-frame clones and lacks some. The sample lists 250,000 to 350,000 clones; roughly 88% were seen once. Sequencing was done on a sample of PBMCs. The sequence was collected from a man aged 25-40 years in good health and CMV-seronegative. The genes are TRBV11-3 and TRBJ2-3; 14 nucleotides line up with TRBD2. In nucleotides, the CDR3 is TGTGCCAGCAGCTTAGAGGGACTAGCGGGAGGCACAGATACGCAGTATTTT. Residues: CASSLEGLAGGTDTQYF. Full variable domain (rest looked up from reference TRBV11-3 and TRBJ2-3): EAGVVQSPRYKIIEKKQPVAFWCNPISGHNTLYWYLQNLGQGPELLIRYENEEAVDDSQLPKDRFSAERLKGVDSTLKIQPAELGDSAVYLCASSLEGLAGGTDTQYFGPGTRLTVL.